This passage covers 8 T cell receptor beta chains from one sample sequenced in a study of blood T cell repertoires in COVID-19. TCRdb's copy holds only in-frame clones and misses some; the assay was immunoSEQ multiplex PCR. Of 270,000 or so clones listed, under 90% were seen once; the top ten hold around 2.9%. Sequenced sample: peripheral blood. The receptors derive from a woman aged 55-70 years with active or convalescent COVID-19.

The chain has TRBV19 and TRBJ1-1; D is possibly TRBD1 (6 bases). Trimming took off 6 bases at V and 0 bases at J, with 11 bases between the two ends. The CDR3 is made up of 14 amino acids. The germline gives CDR1 LNHDA, CDR2 SQIVND (reference sequence). As DNA, the CDR3 is TGTGCCAGTAGAGCGACAGGTCTGAACACTGAAGCTTTCTTT. Translating gives CASRATGLNTEAFF.

The V gene is TRBV27, the J gene TRBJ1-2; 9 bases are a match to TRBD1. The ends lost 6 bases at V and 2 bases at J; junction bases unmatched: 4. The CDR3 extends over 14 amino acids. Germline assignment: CDR1 MNHEY and CDR2 SMNVEV (reference sequence). CDR3: CASSHGQGNYGYTF. In DNA form, the CDR3 reads TGTGCCAGCAGCCACGGACAGGGGAACTATGGCTACACCTTC.

The rearrangement links TRBV27 to TRBJ2-2, with TRBD2 matching over 8 bases. The CDR3 totals 17 residues. The V segment lost 1 base and the J segment 4 bases; nucleotides outside the gene matches: 8. Germline V gene data show CDR1 as MNHEY and CDR2 as SMNVEV (reference sequence). The CDR3 protein is CASSLLGLEGPTGELFF. For the CDR3, the DNA is TGTGCCAGCAGTTTATTGGGACTAGAGGGTCCCACCGGGGAGCTGTTTTTT.

The chain is built from TRBV7-3 and TRBJ2-2; 10 bases match TRBD1. After removal of 5 bases from V and 4 bases from J, the junction contained 10 bases not matched to a gene. This CDR3 spans 17 amino acids. The V gene's germline CDR1 is SGHTA and CDR2 FQGTGA. The CDR3 DNA reads as TGTGCCAGCAGCCCTCATCGACAGGGGGCGAGCACCGGGGAGCTGTTTTTT. This sequence encodes CASSPHRQGASTGELFF.

The V and J genes are TRBV2 and TRBJ1-1; 10 nucleotides match TRBD1. Germline V gene data show CDR1 as SNHLY and CDR2 as FYNNEI. The CDR3 runs to 13 residues. J lost 4 bases, V lost 6 bases, and 2 bases had no gene match. The CDR3 coding sequence is TGTGCCAGCAGCCGGGACAGGGGCACTGAAGCTTTCTTT. Amino acid sequence: CASSRDRGTEAFF.

The CDR3 loop reads CASSAPPGTEAFF. In nucleotides, the CDR3 is TGTGCCAGCAGTGCCCCCCCAGGAACTGAAGCTTTCTTT. The genes are TRBV28 and TRBJ1-1; no firm D call. This CDR3 contains 13 residues. With 5 bases removed from V and 5 bases from J, the gap between germline ends came to 12 bases. Germline V gene lookup returns CDR1 MDHEN and CDR2 SYDVKM.

The CDR3 region is CASSLSRLDEQYF. For the CDR3, the DNA is TGTGCCAGCAGCTTGTCGAGGTTGGACGAGCAGTACTTC. The V gene is TRBV5-6, the J gene TRBJ2-7; D call uncertain. CDR3 length: 13 residues. With 1 base removed from V and 5 bases from J, the gap between germline ends came to 10 bases. CDR1 and CDR2 (germline): SGHDT, YYEEEE.

The genes are TRBV4-1 and TRBJ2-3, with D tentatively TRBD1 (5 bases). Germline V gene sequence: CDR1 MGHRA, CDR2 YSYEKL. This CDR3 is built from 17 residues. V lost 1 base to trimming and J lost 0 bases, with 14 bases between them. CDR3 coding DNA: TGCGCCAGCAGCCAAGGCCCGACAGCGTCAAGCACAGATACGCAGTATTTT. It is translated as CASSQGPTASSTDTQYF.